This TCR beta chain was sequenced for a study of a mutant IDH1 vaccine in newly diagnosed glioma. About the study: Treated patients comprised about 60% males and around 38% females, mean age 40.4 years. Previous care, which was radiotherapy, temozolomide, or both, most often involved both.

Documented time point: week 47, end of study. With topical imiquimod, each dose of the vaccine consisted of 300 ug of mutant IDH1 20-mer peptide. Each astrocytoma in the donors was new, WHO grade 3 or 4, IDH1-mutant and ATRX-lost. Study results and caveats: Seemingly, top peripheral T cell clonotype changes bore no relation to pseudoprogression.

Trimming shortened V by 1 base and J by 6 bases, and 14 bases separated the two germline ends. This CDR3 region has 14 residues. CDR1 and CDR2 (germline): SGHTS, YDEGEE. This table comes from immunoSEQ multiplex PCR, and its TCRdb copy is limited to in-frame clones, with some not included. This sample yields tens of thousands of clones, of which roughly 87% are seen a single time; 3.8% belongs to the top ten. About this clone: Its antigen is still unknown.

V and J are TRBV5-8 and TRBJ2-7, with a tentative D call TRBD1 (6 bases). The specimen comprised PBMCs, sampled from a glioma patient whose treatment included an IDH1 peptide vaccine. This clonotype originated in a middle-aged man with glioma. Some clones in this sample may be carry-over from other donors' samples. CDR3 loop: CASSLWQVGAEQYF. The CDR3 DNA is TGTGCCAGCAGCTTGTGGCAGGTGGGGGCCGAGCAGTACTTC.